What follows is one T cell receptor beta chain and its context. This entry comes from a study of shared clonotypes between healthy human individuals. Donors comprised only Caucasian adults living in Nashville, Tennessee. Several immunoSEQ plates held equal portions of the genomic DNA taken from each subset. This table comes from immunoSEQ multiplex PCR, and its TCRdb copy is limited to in-frame clones, with some not included. Among some 2.1 million clones listed, 90% to 95% were seen once. The sample taken for sequencing was naive CD4+ T cells sorted from blood. Subset given: CD45RA+ positively selected. This TCR derives from a man younger than 35 in good health.

Here the CDR3 DNA reads TGTGCTAGTGGTCCGGGACAGGGTTTGTACGAGCAGTACTTC. Its translation: CASGPGQGLYEQYF. J is TRBJ2-7 and V is TRBV12-5; 9 bases are a match to TRBD1. V was pared by 5 bases and J by 4 bases, with 6 bases of the junction left unmatched. Germline-derived CDR1 and CDR2 are LGHNT and FRNRAP. The CDR3 sequence is 14 residues long.